These T cell receptor beta chains were read from a single sample in a study of blood T cells in healthy people across ages. TCRdb passed the 5' RACE reads through MiXCR, listing each CDR3 protein once. The sample lists some 760,000 distinct CDR3 sequences, 25% occurring once. Separately, the same data were catalogued under a study of T cells of mothers and their children.

Sequenced material: blood. Receptor source: a boy aged 5-17 years in good health. Each CDR3 is given with its conserved first and last residue. D genes are given only for firm matches. Size values are once, few and many counts, or a class for expanded clones, and some rows have none.

clone_size	v_call	j_call	d_call	cdr3_nt	cdr3_aa
few	TRBV6-1	TRBJ1-2	NA	TGTGCCAGCAGTGAAGGGGGCTGGGACGGAGAATTGAACTATGGCTACACCTTC	CASSEGGWDGELNYGYTF
NA	TRBV29-1	TRBJ2-2	NA	TGCAGCGTTGAGGGCCACACCGGGGAGCTGTTTTTT	CSVEGHTGELFF
few	TRBV6-5	TRBJ1-4	NA	TGTGCCAGCAGTTACAATACGGGGGAAAAACTGTTTTTT	CASSYNTGEKLFF
few	TRBV2	TRBJ2-7	TRBD1	TGTGCCAGCGACAGGGGGGATTATCCCTTTAGCGAGCAGTACTTC	CASDRGDYPFSEQYF
many	TRBV29-1	TRBJ2-7	NA	TGCAGCGCCTTGACAGGCTCCTACGAGCAGTACTTC	CSALTGSYEQYF
NA	TRBV12-5	TRBJ2-3	NA	TGTGCTAGTGCCGAGACAGATACGCAGTATTTT	CASAETDTQYF
few	TRBV2	TRBJ2-5	TRBD1	TGTGCCAGCAGTGATTGGAGGACAGGCAGAGAGACCCAGTACTTC	CASSDWRTGRETQYF
NA	TRBV29-1	TRBJ1-1	NA	TGCAGCGTCAGGGATCTCAACACTGAAGCTTTCTTT	CSVRDLNTEAFF
NA	TRBV4-3	TRBJ2-7	NA	TGCGCCAGCAGCCCCTTGGCAGGGATCTACGAGCAGTACTTC	CASSPLAGIYEQYF
NA	TRBV28	TRBJ2-3	NA	TGTGCCAGCAGCGCTCGACTAGAAGATACGCAGTATTTT	CASSARLEDTQYF
few	TRBV7-9	TRBJ2-1	NA	TGTGCCAGCAGCTTAGGTATTCCACAGCAGTTCTTC	CASSLGIPQQFF
many	TRBV7-8	TRBJ2-7	NA	TGTGCCAGCAGCTTAGAACTAGGCTACGAGCAGTACTTC	CASSLELGYEQYF
few	TRBV7-9	TRBJ2-3	NA	TGTGCCAGCAGCTTCTTCTCAAGCGTCACAGATACGCAGTATTTT	CASSFFSSVTDTQYF
NA	TRBV3-1	TRBJ2-3	NA	TGTGCCAGCAGCCAAGAAACACCTGGCAGATCCCGCACAGATACGCAGTATTTT	CASSQETPGRSRTDTQYF
few	TRBV7-2	TRBJ2-1	NA	TGTGCCAGCAGCCCAGGGGCTAGTTTGGTCTACAATGAGCAGTTCTTC	CASSPGASLVYNEQFF
NA	TRBV9	TRBJ1-1	NA	TGTACCAGCAGCGCCAGGCACACGAGCACTGAAGCTTTCTTT	CTSSARHTSTEAFF
NA	TRBV7-2	TRBJ2-5	NA	TGTGCCAGCAGCTTAGAAGTGTGGGAAGAGACCCAGTACTTC	CASSLEVWEETQYF
NA	TRBV3-1	TRBJ2-7	TRBD1	TGTGCCAGCGGAACAGGGGTTGCCGAGCAGTACTTC	CASGTGVAEQYF
NA	TRBV6-2/TRBV6-3	TRBJ1-5	TRBD1	TGTGCCAGCAGTTCACCGGGACAGGGGGACTTTAGCAATCAGCCCCAGCATTTT	CASSSPGQGDFSNQPQHF
NA	TRBV20-1	TRBJ2-1	NA	TGCAGTGCTAGAGACTTGACCCATAATGAGCAGTTCTTC	CSARDLTHNEQFF
few	TRBV27	TRBJ2-1	NA	TGTGCCAGCAGTCCGACGTTCCAGGGGCAGTTCTTC	CASSPTFQGQFF
NA	TRBV2	TRBJ1-1	TRBD1	TGTGCCAGCGAGGGGACAGGGATTACCATGAACACTGAAGCTTTCTTT	CASEGTGITMNTEAFF
NA	TRBV13	TRBJ2-3	TRBD2	TGTGTCAGCAGCCCCGGGACTAGCGGATTCACAGATACGCAGTATTTT	CVSSPGTSGFTDTQYF
NA	TRBV4-3	TRBJ1-4	TRBD1	TGCGCCAGCAGCCAATACGCAGGGGGTAATGAAAAACTGTTTTTT	CASSQYAGGNEKLFF
few	TRBV20-1	TRBJ2-7	NA	TGCAGTGCTATATGGGGGAGCTCCTACGAGCAGTACTTC	CSAIWGSSYEQYF
few	TRBV9	TRBJ2-1	TRBD2	TGTGCCAGCAGCCAAACGACTAGCGGGTTTGATGAGCAGTTCTTC	CASSQTTSGFDEQFF
few	TRBV11-1	TRBJ2-1	NA	TGTGCCAGCAGCCAAGCCAAGGCGGGCAACAATGAGCAGTTCTTC	CASSQAKAGNNEQFF
NA	TRBV28	TRBJ2-7	TRBD2	TGTGCCAGCAGTTTATGGGGACTAGCGGGAGTATCCTACGAGCAGTACTTC	CASSLWGLAGVSYEQYF
NA	TRBV4-1	TRBJ2-1	TRBD2	TGCGCCAGCAGCCATGCTAGCGGGGAGCAGTTCTTC	CASSHASGEQFF
few	TRBV18	TRBJ2-1	TRBD1	TGTGCCAGCTCACCCGACAGGGGGCTGAATGAGCAGTTCTTC	CASSPDRGLNEQFF
NA	TRBV7-9	TRBJ1-1	TRBD1	TGTGCCAGCACCCGTCGGGAGGGGGCTTCGGATGAAGCTTTCTTT	CASTRREGASDEAFF
NA	TRBV7-9	TRBJ2-7	TRBD1	TGTGCCAGCAGCCCAGTCGACCCGGGACAGGGGTTCGTCGAGCAGTACTTC	CASSPVDPGQGFVEQYF
NA	TRBV6-1	TRBJ2-7	TRBD1	TGTGCCAGCGTGGGAATGGACAGGGGCTCCTACGAGCAGTACTTC	CASVGMDRGSYEQYF
few	TRBV7-8	TRBJ2-7	NA	TGTGCCAGCAGCTTAGTCAGGGGACACTACGAGCAGTACTTC	CASSLVRGHYEQYF